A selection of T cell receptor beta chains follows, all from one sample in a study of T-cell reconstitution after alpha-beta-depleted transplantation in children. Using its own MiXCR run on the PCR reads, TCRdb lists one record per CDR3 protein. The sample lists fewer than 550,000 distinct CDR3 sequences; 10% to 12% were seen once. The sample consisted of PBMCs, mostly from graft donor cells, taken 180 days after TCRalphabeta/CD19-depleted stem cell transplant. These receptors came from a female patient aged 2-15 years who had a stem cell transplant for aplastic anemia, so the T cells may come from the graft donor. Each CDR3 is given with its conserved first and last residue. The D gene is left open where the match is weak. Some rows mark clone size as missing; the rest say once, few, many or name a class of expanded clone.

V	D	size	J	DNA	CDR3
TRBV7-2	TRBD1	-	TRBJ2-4	TGTGCCAGCAGCTTATATGGACAGGGGCAGAACATTCAGTACTTC	CASSLYGQGQNIQYF
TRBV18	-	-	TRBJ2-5	TGTGCCAGCTCACCCCACAGACTCCGGGAGACCCAGTACTTC	CASSPHRLRETQYF
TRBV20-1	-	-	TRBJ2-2	TGCAGTGCTAGAGACCTCCTTTGGGGCACCGGGGAGCTGTTTTTT	CSARDLLWGTGELFF
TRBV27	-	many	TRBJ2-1	TGTGCCAGCAGCCTCGGGACGGGCAATGAGCAGTTCTTC	CASSLGTGNEQFF
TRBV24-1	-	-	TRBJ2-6	TGTGCCACCAGTGATCCCAGGGAATCTGGGGCCAACGGCCTGACTTTC	CATSDPRESGANGLTF
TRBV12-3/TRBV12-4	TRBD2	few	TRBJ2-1	TGTGCCAGCAGTCGCCCTAGCGGGGTCCTTTCCTACAATGAGCAGTTCTTC	CASSRPSGVLSYNEQFF
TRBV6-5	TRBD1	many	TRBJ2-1	TGTGCCAGCAGTAACTACGGGACAGTGTACAATGAGCAGTTCTTC	CASSNYGTVYNEQFF
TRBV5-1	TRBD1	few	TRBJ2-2	TGCGCCAGCACCTCAGCCCAGACAGGGTTCACCGGGGAGCTGTTTTTT	CASTSAQTGFTGELFF
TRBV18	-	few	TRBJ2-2	TGTGCCAGCTCACCACGGAGGGGAAACACCGGGGAGCTGTTTTTT	CASSPRRGNTGELFF
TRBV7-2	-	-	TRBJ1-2	TGTGCCAGCAGCTTGGCGCAGGGGTTGTATGGCTACACCTTC	CASSLAQGLYGYTF
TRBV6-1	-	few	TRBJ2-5	TGTGCCAGCAAACGGGAAGGCAGGTTACAAGAGACCCAGTACTTC	CASKREGRLQETQYF
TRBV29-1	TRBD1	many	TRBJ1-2	TGCAGCGCCACAAGACAGGGTGGCTATGGCTACACCTTC	CSATRQGGYGYTF
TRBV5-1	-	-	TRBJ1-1	TGCGCCAGTGTCGACAAACAGGGCACTGAAGCTTTCTTT	CASVDKQGTEAFF
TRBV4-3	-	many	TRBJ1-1	TGCGCCAGCAGCCAAGGGAACACTGAAGCTTTCTTT	CASSQGNTEAFF
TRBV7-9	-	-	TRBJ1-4	TGTGCCATGGGCTCGGCTACTAATGAAAAACTGTTTTTT	CAMGSATNEKLFF
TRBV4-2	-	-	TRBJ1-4	TGTGCCAGGAGCCCGGGACACCGCGCAACTAATGAAAAACTGTTTTTT	CARSPGHRATNEKLFF
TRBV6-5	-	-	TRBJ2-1	TGTGCCAGCAGTTCCCCCGGTGGGCGGGTTTACAATGAGCAGTTCTTC	CASSSPGGRVYNEQFF
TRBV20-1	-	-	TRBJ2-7	TGCAGTGCTAGTGGCCCTTGGGGACCCTTAAGCTCCTACGAGCAGTACTTC	CSASGPWGPLSSYEQYF
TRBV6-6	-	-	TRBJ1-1	TGTGCCAGCAGTTCACAAACTGAAGCTTTCTTT	CASSSQTEAFF
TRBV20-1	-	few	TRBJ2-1	TGCAGTGCTAGGGGGCTGGGGGCGGGAGAGAATGAGCAGTTCTTC	CSARGLGAGENEQFF
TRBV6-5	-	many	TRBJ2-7	TGTGCCAGCAGTTACTCGGGACCGCCTTCCTACGAGCAGTACTTC	CASSYSGPPSYEQYF
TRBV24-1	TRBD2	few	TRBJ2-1	TGTGCCACCAGTGATTTGAAGGAAAGGACTAGCGACTACAATGAGCAGTTCTTC	CATSDLKERTSDYNEQFF
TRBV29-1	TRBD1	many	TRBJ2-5	TGCAGCGTTGGGCGACAGGGGGCCTTTGGGACCCAGTACTTC	CSVGRQGAFGTQYF
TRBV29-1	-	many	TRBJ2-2	TGCAGCGCTGGGGATTCCACCGGGGAGCTGTTTTTT	CSAGDSTGELFF
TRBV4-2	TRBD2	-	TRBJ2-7	TGTGCCAGCAGCCAAGATGACAGCCTAGCGGGCCATCTTGGGTACGAGCAGTACTTC	CASSQDDSLAGHLGYEQYF
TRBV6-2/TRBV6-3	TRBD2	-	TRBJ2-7	TGTGCCACCATCGAAAACGGGGCGGGAGCCTACGAGCAGTACTTC	CATIENGAGAYEQYF
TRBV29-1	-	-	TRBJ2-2	TGCAGCGTTGAAATGGGGAACACCGGGGAGCTGTTTTTT	CSVEMGNTGELFF
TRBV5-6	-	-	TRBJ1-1	TGTGCCAGCAGCTTGCCAGGAGAAATGAACACTGAAGCTTTCTTT	CASSLPGEMNTEAFF
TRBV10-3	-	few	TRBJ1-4	TGTGCCATCAGTGCGAACTACGCAGGCGCAACTAATGAAAAACTGTTTTTT	CAISANYAGATNEKLFF
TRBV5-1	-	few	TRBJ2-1	TGCGCCAGCAGCCCCCTGGCGGGATCCAATGAGCAGTTCTTC	CASSPLAGSNEQFF
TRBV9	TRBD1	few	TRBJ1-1	TGTGCCAGCAGCGTTTCTGGACAGGGGCCGACATTCATGAACACTGAAGCTTTCTTT	CASSVSGQGPTFMNTEAFF
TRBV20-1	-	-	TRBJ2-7	TGCAGTGCTCGCCGGGGTCACCTGCACGAGCAGTACTTC	CSARRGHLHEQYF
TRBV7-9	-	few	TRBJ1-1	TGTGCCAGCAGCAGAGGCCCGGATTTAATGAACACTGAAGCTTTCTTT	CASSRGPDLMNTEAFF
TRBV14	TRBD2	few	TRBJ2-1	TGTGCCAGCAGACGGACTAGCGGGACATACAATGAGCAGTTCTTC	CASRRTSGTYNEQFF
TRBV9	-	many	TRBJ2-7	TGTGCCAGCAGCGTAGACCCCCTCGGCTCCTACGAGCAGTACTTC	CASSVDPLGSYEQYF
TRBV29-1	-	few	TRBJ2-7	TGCAGCACCACTAGCTCAAGCTCCTACGAGCAGTACTTC	CSTTSSSSYEQYF
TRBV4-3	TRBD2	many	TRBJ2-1	TGCGCCAGCAGCCTACACAGCGGGAGCGACTACAATGAGCAGTTCTTC	CASSLHSGSDYNEQFF
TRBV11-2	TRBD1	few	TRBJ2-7	TGTGCCGGGTCGGGGACAGGTACCTACGAGCAGTACTTC	CAGSGTGTYEQYF
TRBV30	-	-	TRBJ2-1	TGTGCCTGGAGTAAGTCGAGTCCCCGCTACAATGAGCAGTTCTTC	CAWSKSSPRYNEQFF
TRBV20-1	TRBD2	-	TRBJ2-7	TGCAGTGCTGACCAGCGGACTAGCGGAACCTACGAGCAGTACTTC	CSADQRTSGTYEQYF
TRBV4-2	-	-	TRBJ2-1	TGTGCCAGCAGCCAAGCGGGGGGCCGGGGGGAGCAGTTCTTC	CASSQAGGRGEQFF
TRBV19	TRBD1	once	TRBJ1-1	TGTGCCAGTAGTATAAGTGGGGACAGGGGTAACACTGAAGCGTTCTTT	CASSISGDRGNTEAFF
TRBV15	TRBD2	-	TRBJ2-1	TGTGCCACCAGCCCTACAAATCGGGGACTAGCGGGAGTGCGGAATGAGCAGTTCTTC	CATSPTNRGLAGVRNEQFF
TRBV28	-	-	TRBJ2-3	TGTGCCCTCTCAAGGGGCACAGCTACGCAGTATTTT	CALSRGTATQYF
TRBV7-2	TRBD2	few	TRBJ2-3	TGTGCCAGCAGCTCCCTAGCGGGAGGGCATTCAGATACGCAGTATTTT	CASSSLAGGHSDTQYF
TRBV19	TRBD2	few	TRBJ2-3	TGTGCCTCCGAGGCGGGAGGGAGCACAGATACGCAGTATTTT	CASEAGGSTDTQYF
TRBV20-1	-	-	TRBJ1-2	TGCAGTGCTAGAGTACAGGGCATTTCTGGCTACACCTTC	CSARVQGISGYTF
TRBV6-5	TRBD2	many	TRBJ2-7	TGTGCCAGCAATAGCGGGAGTGTCTCCTACGAGCAGTACTTC	CASNSGSVSYEQYF
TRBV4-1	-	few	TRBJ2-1	TGCGCCAGCAGCCAAGTTTACCGGGACCGCTCCTACAATGAGCAGTTCTTC	CASSQVYRDRSYNEQFF
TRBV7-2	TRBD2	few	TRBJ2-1	TGTGCCAGCAGCCGGGGGACTAGCGGGAGATCTTCCAATGAGCAGTTCTTC	CASSRGTSGRSSNEQFF
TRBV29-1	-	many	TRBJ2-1	TGCAGCGTTTGGAGACTCTACAATGAGCAGTTCTTC	CSVWRLYNEQFF
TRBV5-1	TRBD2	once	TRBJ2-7	TGCGCCAGATCGGGAAGGACTAGCGGGAATCCGAGCTCCTACGAGCAGTACTTC	CARSGRTSGNPSSYEQYF
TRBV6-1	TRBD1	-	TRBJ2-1	TGTGCCAGCAGTAAAGACCGGGACAGGGACATATCCTACAATGAGCAGTTCTTC	CASSKDRDRDISYNEQFF